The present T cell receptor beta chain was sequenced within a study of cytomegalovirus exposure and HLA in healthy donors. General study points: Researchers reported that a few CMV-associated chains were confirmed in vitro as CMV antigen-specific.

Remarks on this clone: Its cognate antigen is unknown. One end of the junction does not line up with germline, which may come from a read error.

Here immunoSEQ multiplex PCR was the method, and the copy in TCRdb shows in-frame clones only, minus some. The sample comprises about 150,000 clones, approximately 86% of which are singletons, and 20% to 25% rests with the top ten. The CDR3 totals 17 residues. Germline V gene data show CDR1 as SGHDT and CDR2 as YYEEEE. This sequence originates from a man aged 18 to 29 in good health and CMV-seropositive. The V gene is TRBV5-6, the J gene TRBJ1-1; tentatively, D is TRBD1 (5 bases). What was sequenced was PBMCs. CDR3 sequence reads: CASTLWFGKGRSTEAFF. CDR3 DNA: TGTGCCAGCACCTTGTGGTTTGGAAAGGGGAGGAGCACTGAAGCTTTCTTT.